This entry features one T cell receptor (beta chain) sequence. Its antigen is undetermined. The source of the sample is a study of CD4 T cells in relation to SARS-CoV-2 and coronaviruses. Trimming pared 4 bases from V and 3 bases from J, leaving 11 bases between. CDR3 length: 15 amino acids. Germline V CDR1 and CDR2: SGDLS, YYNGEE. Clones were read by immunoSEQ multiplex PCR, and TCRdb kept only the in-frame ones, dropping some. The top ten hold around 4.8% of the sample, which has under 45,000 clones, under 90% seen once. The source material was naive CD4+ T cells from PBMCs, cultured in vitro. Subset described: naive CD4+ T cells isolated by negative enrichment. V and J are TRBV9 and TRBJ1-6; possibly TRBD1 for D (5 bases). The receptor was isolated from an adult with COVID-19. In DNA form, the CDR3 reads TGTGCCAGCAGCCTCGGGGCAGTCTATAATTCACCCCTCCACTTT. Residues: CASSLGAVYNSPLHF.